This entry describes one T cell receptor beta chain. This record belongs to a study of early T cells in non-severe SARS-CoV-2 infection. TCRdb called the 5' RACE reads again in MiXCR, with one record for every CDR3 protein. This sample carries 69,000 or so distinct CDR3 sequences, 3.5% to 6% of them seen once, and the ten largest clones take 3.5% to 4%. The material was whole blood, obtained at baseline. This receptor was identified in an adult who was a healthcare worker with PCR-confirmed SARS-CoV-2 infection or an uninfected control (not recorded which). The donor label of this sample is uncertain.

The CDR3 DNA reads as TGTGCCAGCAGCTTCGGATTCACAGATACGCAGTATTTT. Its translation is CASSFGFTDTQYF. The rearrangement uses TRBV11-2 and TRBJ2-3, with unresolved D. V was shortened by 3 bases and J by 2 bases, with 6 bases between the two germline ends. The CDR3 is 13 residues long. CDR1 is SGHAT, CDR2 FQNNGV, per germline. The variable domain in full, completed from reference TRBV11-2 and TRBJ2-3, reads EAGVAQSPRYKIIEKRQSVAFWCNPISGHATLYWYQQILGQGPKLLIQFQNNGVVDDSQLPKDRFSAERLKGVDSTLKIQPAKLEDSAVYLCASSFGFTDTQYFGPGTRLTVL.